These 22 T cell receptor beta chains were sequenced from one sample in a study of blood T cell repertoires in COVID-19. The table came from immunoSEQ multiplex PCR; TCRdb's copy has only in-frame clones and leaves some out. The sample records hundreds of thousands of clones, around 82% being singletons. Sequences were obtained from PBMCs or T cells enriched from blood (not recorded which). The receptors here all came from a man in his thirties or forties with acute COVID-19.

This chain joins TRBV15 and TRBJ2-1, with 10 bases matching TRBD1. V shed 9 bases, J shed 4 bases, and the junction held 6 bases outside the gene matches. The CDR3 length is 14 residues. CDR1 is LNHNV, CDR2 YYDKDF, per germline (reference sequence). The CDR3 sequence: CATSWDRGYNEQFF. The CDR3 DNA reads as TGTGCCACGTCCTGGGACAGGGGTTACAATGAGCAGTTCTTC.

This sequence joins TRBV6-1 and TRBJ1-1, with D possibly being TRBD1 (5 bases). CDR3 size: 14 residues. Germline CDR1 and CDR2: MNHNS and SASEGT. The V gene lost 2 bases and the J gene lost 5 bases, with 12 bases spanning the gap. This CDR3 reads CASSEFREGTEAFF. The DNA for the CDR3 is TGTGCCAGCAGTGAATTTCGGGAGGGGACTGAAGCTTTCTTT.

The chain uses TRBV5-1 and TRBJ1-1; 8 bases match TRBD1. This CDR3 has 14 amino acids. Germline CDR1 is SGHRS and CDR2 is YFSETQ. The V segment lost 6 bases and the J segment 4 bases; nucleotides outside the gene matches: 8. The CDR3 bases are TGCGCCAGCACCCGACAGGGGTTTAGCACTGAAGCTTTCTTT. Its protein is CASTRQGFSTEAFF. Combining the CDR3 with reference TRBV5-1 and TRBJ1-1 gives the whole variable domain KAGVTQTPRYLIKTRGQQVTLSCSPISGHRSVSWYQQTPGQGLQFLFEYFSETQRNKGNFPGRFSGRQFSNSRSEMNVSTLELGDSALYLCASTRQGFSTEAFFGQGTRLTVV.

The rearrangement links TRBV12-5 to TRBJ1-2; D remains unclear. This CDR3 comprises 16 residues. V was shortened by 1 base and J by 4 bases, with 16 bases between the two germline ends. The germline V gene has CDR1 LGHNT and CDR2 FRNRAP. The CDR3 coding sequence is TGTGCTAGTGGTTTGGCACCACCTCGGGTCTTCTATGGCTACACCTTC. Protein sequence: CASGLAPPRVFYGYTF. The full variable domain, in which reference TRBV12-5 and TRBJ1-2 provide the parts outside the CDR3, is DARVTQTPRHKVTEMGQEVTMRCQPILGHNTVFWYRQTMMQGLELLAYFRNRAPLDDSGMPKDRFSAEMPDATLATLKIQPSEPRDSAVYFCASGLAPPRVFYGYTFGSGTRLTVV.

The rearrangement links TRBV2 to TRBJ1-5; perhaps TRBD1 as D (5 bases). The V gene lost 3 bases and the J gene lost 6 bases, with 12 bases spanning the gap. The CDR3 is made up of 14 amino acids. Germline V gene lookup returns CDR1 SNHLY and CDR2 FYNNEI. The CDR3 protein is CASSDQGVSQPQHF. The CDR3, as DNA: TGTGCCAGCAGTGACCAGGGTGTGAGTCAGCCCCAGCATTTT.

This sequence joins TRBV19 and TRBJ1-1, with 8 positions matching TRBD1. The CDR3 is 14 amino acids. V lost 10 bases to trimming and J lost 0 bases; unmatched junction nucleotides: 7. The germline V gene encodes CDR1 LNHDA and CDR2 SQIVND (reference sequence). The CDR3 DNA reads as TGTGCCACCTGGACAGGGCCGATGAACACTGAAGCTTTCTTT. Translating it yields CATWTGPMNTEAFF.

The CDR3 sequence is CASSSTIAGPGGDTQYF. DNA for the CDR3: TGTGCCAGCAGCTCAACCATAGCGGGTCCGGGCGGGGATACGCAGTATTTT. The genes are TRBV7-9 and TRBJ2-3, with 7 nucleotides matching TRBD2. The germline gives CDR1 SEHNR, CDR2 FQNEAQ (reference sequence). CDR3 length: 17 residues. V was pared by 4 bases and J by 6 bases, with 16 bases of the junction left unmatched.

This chain connects TRBV27 to TRBJ1-6, with 8 bases aligning to TRBD1. CDR3 size: 15 residues. Trimming cost V 6 bases and J 10 bases; bases outside gene matches: 11. CDR1 and CDR2 from the germline V gene are MNHEY and SMNVEV (reference sequence). CDR3 sequence reads: CASSDRGPWGSPLHF. Here the CDR3 DNA reads TGTGCCAGCAGCGACAGGGGCCCCTGGGGGTCACCCCTCCACTTT.

This clone was seen a single time. J is TRBJ2-3 and V is TRBV5-4; D gene ambiguous. V lost 4 bases to trimming and J lost 5 bases, with 5 bases between them. The CDR3 has 11 amino acids. Looked up from germline, CDR1 is SGHNT and CDR2 is YYREEE (reference sequence). The CDR3 bases are TGTGCCAGCAGCATCGGAGATACGCAGTATTTT. This sequence encodes CASSIGDTQYF.

In its sample, this clone was seen once. The chain carries TRBV30 and TRBJ2-5; D is possibly TRBD2 (7 bases). From germline, CDR1 is GTSNPN and CDR2 SVGIG (reference sequence). This CDR3 contains 12 residues. Trimming cost V 6 bases and J 4 bases, with 12 bases left between them. The CDR3 bases are TGTGCCTGTCGGGGGGCTTCAGAGACCCAGTACTTC. Translating gives CACRGASETQYF.

The J gene is TRBJ2-1, the V gene TRBV4-2; D may be TRBD2 (5 bases). V lost 5 bases and J 7 bases, leaving 18 bases between the germline ends. Germline V gene sequence: CDR1 LGHNA, CDR2 YNFKEQ. This CDR3 is 15 amino acids long. CDR3 protein: CASSGALGVRNEQFF. DNA of the CDR3: TGTGCCAGCAGCGGCGCACTAGGAGTAAGAAATGAGCAGTTCTTC.

V and J are TRBV6-5 and TRBJ2-7; no reliable D call. With 5 bases removed from V and 2 bases from J, the gap between germline ends came to 10 bases. This CDR3 spans 13 amino acids. The germline CDR1 and CDR2 sequences are MNHEY and SVGAGI. CDR3 sequence: CASSLGRPYEQYF. The CDR3 nucleotides are TGTGCCAGCAGTCTGGGCAGACCCTACGAGCAGTACTTC.

Worth noting for this clone: The same CDR3 also results from other DNA sequences found in this sample. The V gene is TRBV12-3 or TRBV12-4, the J gene TRBJ1-5; no firm D call. This CDR3 is built from 13 residues. V was trimmed by 5 bases and J by 3 bases, leaving 8 bases between them. The CDR3 DNA follows: TGTGCCAGCAGTCCGCGAGTCAATCAGCCCCAGCATTTT. Amino acid sequence: CASSPRVNQPQHF.

This chain links TRBV6-4 with TRBJ2-5; the D is unclear. V shed 0 bases and J shed 3 bases, with 5 bases lying between them. Germline V CDR1 and CDR2: MRHNA, SNTAGT. This CDR3 comprises 13 residues. CDR3 sequence: CASSDSPEETQYF. Here the CDR3 DNA reads TGTGCCAGCAGTGACTCGCCAGAAGAGACCCAGTACTTC.

The chain links TRBV18 to TRBJ2-7, with TRBD1 identical over 7 bases. This CDR3 is built from 14 residues. Germline-derived CDR1 and CDR2 are KGHSH and LQKENI. V lost 2 bases, J lost 4 bases, and 5 bases stayed unmatched. Here the CDR3 DNA reads TGTGCCAGCTCACCAGAACAGGGGACGTACGAGCAGTACTTC. Translating it yields CASSPEQGTYEQYF.

The rearrangement links TRBV16 to TRBJ1-1; tentative D call: TRBD1 (6 bases). The germline CDR1 and CDR2 sequences are KGHSY and FQNENV. This CDR3 is built from 20 residues. The V and J ends lost 2 bases and 4 bases respectively, with 29 bases between them. The CDR3 sequence is CASSQGNVPGDQNRATEAFF. CDR3 nucleotide sequence: TGTGCCAGCAGCCAAGGGAACGTACCGGGCGACCAGAACAGGGCCACTGAAGCTTTCTTT.

The rearrangement links TRBV18 to TRBJ1-6; D ambiguous. CDR3 length equals 14 residues. Trimming left V 0 bases short and J 7 bases short, with 7 bases between. Germline V gene lookup returns CDR1 KGHSH and CDR2 LQKENI. The CDR3 protein is CASSPPRPNSPLHF. CDR3 DNA: TGTGCCAGCTCACCACCGAGGCCGAATTCACCCCTCCACTTT.

The genes are TRBV3-1 (or the pseudogene TRBV3-2) and TRBJ1-1; D is uncertain. The V and J ends lost 3 bases and 0 bases respectively, with 5 bases between them. CDR1 LGHDT and CDR2 YNNKEL come from the germline V gene (reference sequence). This CDR3 contains 13 residues. Written as DNA, the CDR3 is TGTGCCAGCAGCCAGGCATTGAACACTGAAGCTTTCTTT. It specifies CASSQALNTEAFF.

The chain employs TRBV5-6 and TRBJ2-3; the D gene is possibly TRBD1 (6 bases). The V and J ends lost 4 bases and 4 bases respectively, with 13 bases between them. CDR3 length: 14 residues. Germline V gene sequence: CDR1 SGHDT, CDR2 YYEEEE. The CDR3 nucleotides are TGTGCCAGCAGCCTGGGGGCCGAATCAGATACGCAGTATTTT. Translation: CASSLGAESDTQYF.

The chain couples TRBV7-9 to TRBJ2-5, with D unclear. Trimming took off 3 bases at V and 5 bases at J, with 4 bases between the two ends. Germline CDR1 is SEHNR and CDR2 is FQNEAQ (reference sequence). The CDR3 sequence is 11 residues long. CDR3 DNA sequence: TGTGCCAGCAGCTTCTCGGAGACCCAGTACTTC. Its protein is CASSFSETQYF.

The rearrangement links TRBV19 to TRBJ1-5; D unresolved. Trimming cost V 1 base and J 3 bases, with 7 bases left between them. The CDR3 is made up of 14 amino acids. The germline gives CDR1 LNHDA, CDR2 SQIVND (reference sequence). CDR3 in amino acids: CASSIGLLNQPQHF. CDR3 nucleotides: TGTGCCAGTAGTATAGGACTTCTCAATCAGCCCCAGCATTTT.

V gene TRBV10-3 combines with J gene TRBJ1-4; maybe TRBD1 (6 bases). The germline gives CDR1 ENHRY, CDR2 SYGVKD. V lost 0 bases and J lost 4, with 12 bases in between. The CDR3 loop spans 16 amino acids. The CDR3 reads CAISESGGRGNEKLFF. CDR3 DNA: TGTGCCATCAGTGAGTCGGGGGGGCGCGGTAATGAAAAACTGTTTTTT.